The 27 T cell receptor beta chains given below trace back to one sample, sequenced in a study of blood T cell repertoires in COVID-19 (dated by TCRdb to 2020 to 2021). Libraries were built with the immunoSEQ multiplex PCR assay. TCRdb obtained this table from immuneACCESS and retained in-frame rearrangements with V and J assigned. These tables miss some clones; where compared with another copy, unresolved V genes account for less than half of the shortfall, and the remainder is unexplained. This sample has approximately 250,000 clones in its table, and around 80% of those were observed once. Of the sample, 4.1% is held by the ten largest clones. The specimen sequenced was PBMCs or T cells enriched from blood (not recorded which). All receptors come from a man aged 25-45 years with acute COVID-19.

V and J are TRBV9 and TRBJ2-5, with 8 bases aligning to TRBD2. Per germline, CDR1 SGDLS and CDR2 YYNGEE. This CDR3 contains 15 residues. With 2 bases clipped from V and 2 bases from J, the junction kept 5 bases outside the gene matches. The CDR3 sequence: CASSVSGIQQETQYF. The CDR3 region has the DNA TGTGCCAGCAGCGTTAGCGGGATCCAACAAGAGACCCAGTACTTC.

This clone has just one count. CDR3 sequence: CASSEAPRVREQFF. The CDR3 DNA follows: TGTGCCAGCAGTGAAGCCCCGAGGGTTCGGGAGCAGTTCTTC. The chain joins TRBV6-1 to TRBJ2-1, with D possibly TRBD2 on 5 matching bases. Per germline, CDR1 MNHNS and CDR2 SASEGT. The germline V and J ends were trimmed by 0 bases and 10 bases, with 13 bases remaining between them. The CDR3 has 14 residues.

The chain carries TRBV11-2 and TRBJ1-1; no clear D. CDR1 is SGHAT, CDR2 FQNNGV, per germline. The V end lost 8 bases, the J end lost 3 bases, and 16 bases lay between the germline ends. The CDR3 consists of 14 residues. The CDR3 nucleotides are TGTGCCAGCTCCGGGAATTGGCAAGACACTGAAGCTTTCTTT. Translating gives CASSGNWQDTEAFF.

This clone was seen a handful of times. Different DNA sequences within this sample yield the same CDR3. The chain is built from TRBV19 and TRBJ1-5; maybe TRBD1 (6 bases). Looked up from germline, CDR1 is LNHDA and CDR2 is SQIVND (reference sequence). This CDR3 has 12 residues. V shed 9 bases and J shed 4 bases, with 10 bases lying between them. The CDR3 spells CASRDTNQPQHF. The DNA for the CDR3 is TGTGCCAGCCGGGACACGAATCAGCCCCAGCATTTT.

This chain connects TRBV7-6 to TRBJ1-5, with 7 positions matching TRBD1. This CDR3 comprises 15 residues. CDR1 and CDR2 (germline): SGHVS, FNYEAQ. With 5 bases clipped from V and 0 bases from J, the junction kept 4 bases outside the gene matches. DNA for the CDR3: TGTGCCAGCAGCCCTGGACAGGTTAGCAATCAGCCCCAGCATTTT. Translating gives CASSPGQVSNQPQHF.

The chain couples TRBV9 to TRBJ1-1, with D maybe TRBD1 (5 bases). The CDR3 has 14 residues. Between the trimmed V and J ends, which lost 3 bases and 3 bases, there was a span of 12 bases. Per the germline V gene, CDR1 is SGDLS and CDR2 is YYNGEE. In DNA, the CDR3 is TGTGCCAGCAGCGAACATAACAGGTACACTGAAGCTTTCTTT. Amino acid sequence: CASSEHNRYTEAFF.

The chain is built from TRBV6-5 and TRBJ1-2; 8 bases agree with TRBD1. The CDR3 covers 15 residues. Germline lookup yields CDR1 MNHEY and CDR2 SVGAGI. V lost 0 bases, J lost 4 bases, and 4 bases stayed unmatched. CDR3 DNA: TGTGCCAGCAGTTACTCGAGGGGACAGGCCTATGGCTACACCTTC. Translation: CASSYSRGQAYGYTF.

The J gene is TRBJ2-2, the V gene TRBV6-2 or TRBV6-3; D may be TRBD2 (5 bases). CDR3 length: 16 amino acids. V was shortened by 5 bases and J by 6 bases, with 19 bases between the two germline ends. Germline CDR1 is MNHEY and CDR2 is SVGEGT. The CDR3 spells CASSRLGLALAGELFF. The CDR3 region has the DNA TGTGCCAGCAGTCGCCTCGGTCTAGCCTTGGCCGGGGAGCTGTTTTTT.

The chain is built from TRBV24-1 and TRBJ2-3, with no clear D. The CDR3 is 13 amino acids. V was trimmed by 5 bases and J by 2 bases, leaving 7 bases between them. Germline V gives CDR1 KGHDR, CDR2 SFDVKD. The CDR3 spells CATSAEVTDTQYF. DNA for the CDR3: TGTGCCACCAGTGCTGAGGTCACAGATACGCAGTATTTT.

The gene calls are TRBV7-9 and TRBJ2-1; TRBD2 matches 9 bases. This CDR3 is built from 14 residues. The ends lost 11 bases at V and 2 bases at J; junction bases unmatched: 7. The germline gives CDR1 SEHNR, CDR2 FQNEAQ (reference sequence). CDR3 sequence reads: CAGRTSEAYNEQFF. The CDR3 DNA reads TGTGCCGGTCGGACTAGCGAAGCCTACAATGAGCAGTTCTTC. Full variable domain (remainder filled in from reference TRBV7-9 and TRBJ2-1): DTGVSQNPRHKITKRGQNVTFRCDPISEHNRLYWYRQTLGQGPEFLTYFQNEAQLEKSRLLSDRFSAERPKGSFSTLEIQRTEQGDSAMYLCAGRTSEAYNEQFFGPGTRLTVL.

The chain links TRBV25-1 to TRBJ1-2; D is possibly TRBD1 (5 bases). This CDR3 comprises 14 residues. Germline V CDR1 and CDR2: MGHDK, SYGVNS. The V gene lost 3 bases and the J gene lost 4 bases, with 12 bases spanning the gap. This chain's CDR3 is CASSDSAGGYGYTF. The CDR3 region has the DNA TGTGCCAGCAGTGATTCGGCGGGGGGCTATGGCTACACCTTC.

This chain uses TRBV7-2 with TRBJ2-3, with D possibly being TRBD2 (6 bases). Per germline, CDR1 SGHTA and CDR2 FQGNSA. Trimming stripped 1 base from V and 4 bases from J, with 15 bases between. The CDR3 runs 16 residues. The CDR3 protein is CASSLGVASGADTQYF. CDR3 DNA sequence: TGTGCCAGCAGCTTAGGCGTGGCGTCGGGAGCAGATACGCAGTATTTT.

The DNA of the CDR3 is TGTGCCACCAGTGATCCAAACAGGGCACACTATGGCTACACCTTC. This codes for CATSDPNRAHYGYTF. The chain uses TRBV24-1 and TRBJ1-2, with TRBD1 as a possible D gene (6 bases). The CDR3 spans 15 residues. The V end was cut by 3 bases, the J end by 3 bases, with 13 bases between. Germline V gives CDR1 KGHDR, CDR2 SFDVKD.

A word on this clone: This sample also contains other DNA sequences that code for the same CDR3. The CDR3 loop reads CASSFSSNQPQHF. DNA of the CDR3: TGTGCCAGCAGTTTCTCGAGCAATCAGCCCCAGCATTTT. The V and J genes are TRBV28 and TRBJ1-5; no clear D. V was cut by 3 bases and J by 1 base, with 4 bases left in between. In germline, CDR1 is MDHEN, CDR2 SYDVKM. The CDR3 has 13 residues.

The chain combines TRBV20-1 with TRBJ2-1; 11 bases are a match to TRBD2. The CDR3 runs 14 residues. Trimming took 3 bases from V and 2 from J; bases not matched to a gene: 0. In germline, CDR1 is DFQATT, CDR2 SNEGSKA (reference sequence). CDR3 region: CSASSGRAYNEQFF. The CDR3 region has the DNA TGCAGTGCTAGTAGCGGGAGGGCCTACAATGAGCAGTTCTTC.

The chain couples TRBV6-5 to TRBJ2-3; D possibly corresponds to TRBD2 (5 bases). Looked up from germline, CDR1 is MNHEY and CDR2 is SVGAGI. The CDR3 loop spans 13 amino acids. Trimming shortened V by 6 bases and J by 3 bases, and 10 bases separated the two germline ends. The CDR3 here is CASRLPGTDTQYF. The CDR3 bases are TGTGCCAGCAGACTCCCGGGAACAGATACGCAGTATTTT.

This chain connects TRBV9 to TRBJ2-1; 8 bases agree with TRBD2. This CDR3 is 17 amino acids long. The V gene end was trimmed by 0 bases and the J gene end by 2 bases; junction bases not matched to a gene: 7. CDR1 is SGDLS and CDR2 is YYNGEE in the germline V gene. Written as DNA, the CDR3 is TGTGCCAGCAGCGTAGTAAGCCTAGCGGGCACCTACAATGAGCAGTTCTTC. Protein sequence: CASSVVSLAGTYNEQFF.

V and J are TRBV2 and TRBJ1-6; 12 bases match TRBD1. The CDR3 spans 17 residues. The V gene's germline CDR1 is SNHLY and CDR2 FYNNEI. V was pared by 4 bases and J by 7 bases, with 8 bases of the junction left unmatched. For the CDR3, the DNA is TGTGCCAGCAGTGTCCCGGGACAGGGGGCGGGCAATTCACCCCTCCACTTT. Residues: CASSVPGQGAGNSPLHF.

The CDR3 protein is CASSQVGGSNQPQHF. CDR3 nucleotides: TGCGCCAGCAGCCAAGTGGGGGGGAGCAATCAGCCCCAGCATTTT. The chain combines TRBV4-1 with TRBJ1-5; possibly TRBD1 for D (5 bases). V lost 1 base to trimming and J lost 1 base, with 8 bases between them. CDR3 length equals 15 residues. CDR1 is MGHRA and CDR2 is YSYEKL in the germline V gene.

The CDR3 reads CASSLALSRDCEQYV. CDR3 DNA sequence: TGTGCCAGCAGCTTAGCGCTATCCAGGGACTGTGAGCAGTACGTC. This chain connects TRBV7-9 to TRBJ2-7, with TRBD2 as a possible D gene (6 bases). This CDR3 has 15 residues. Germline CDR1 SEHNR, CDR2 FQNEAQ (reference sequence). The germline V and J ends were trimmed by 0 bases and 7 bases, with 16 bases remaining between them.

Only one count was recorded for this clone. The chain recombines TRBV29-1 with TRBJ1-5, with D perhaps TRBD1 (6 bases). The CDR3 is 14 residues long. In germline, CDR1 is SQVTM, CDR2 ANQGSEA. Trimming took 6 bases from V and 0 from J, leaving 12 bases between them. CDR3 protein: CSVRTENSNQPQHF. In DNA form, the CDR3 reads TGCAGCGTAAGGACAGAAAATAGCAATCAGCCCCAGCATTTT.

The chain is built from TRBV5-8 and TRBJ2-5; D gene uncertain. The germline gives CDR1 SGHTS, CDR2 YDEGEE. Trimming stripped 4 bases from V and 2 bases from J, with 9 bases between. The CDR3 covers 13 residues. The CDR3 loop is CASSHRRQETQYF. CDR3 in DNA: TGTGCCAGCAGCCACAGAAGACAAGAGACCCAGTACTTC.

V usage is TRBV7-8 and J usage is TRBJ2-3, with TRBD1 matching 7 bases. CDR1 is SGHVS, CDR2 FQNEAQ, per germline. With 4 bases clipped from V and 1 base from J, the junction kept 11 bases outside the gene matches. The CDR3 contains 17 residues. The CDR3: CASSSLIQGSGTDTQYF. In nucleotides, the CDR3 is TGTGCCAGCAGCTCCCTAATACAGGGGTCCGGCACAGATACGCAGTATTTT.

The rearrangement uses TRBV7-9 and TRBJ2-2; TRBD2 might be the D (5 bases). This CDR3 comprises 15 residues. Germline CDR1 reads SEHNR; CDR2 reads FQNEAQ (reference sequence). Trimming took 5 bases from V and 4 from J, leaving 14 bases between them. The CDR3 DNA sequence: TGTGCCAGCAGCCCACGCGAGCGGCGCACCGGGGAGCTGTTTTTT. Its translation: CASSPRERRTGELFF.

This clone was detected once. This rearrangement joins TRBV6-5 to TRBJ1-1; 10 bases map to TRBD1. Germline V gene sequence: CDR1 MNHEY, CDR2 SVGAGI. V lost 7 bases to trimming and J lost 5 bases; unmatched junction nucleotides: 7. The CDR3 runs 14 residues. The CDR3 DNA reads TGTGCCAGCACTCCGGACAGGGGGATTACTGAAGCTTTCTTT. It specifies CASTPDRGITEAFF.

This chain joins TRBV18 and TRBJ2-2, with a weak D call TRBD1 (5 bases). This CDR3 is built from 15 residues. Looked up from germline, CDR1 is KGHSH and CDR2 is LQKENI. V lost 1 base to trimming and J lost 7 bases, with 13 bases between them. CDR3 sequence reads: CASSPRQGDNGELFF. The CDR3 DNA sequence: TGTGCCAGCTCACCACGCCAGGGCGATAACGGGGAGCTGTTTTTT.

The chain combines TRBV5-1 with TRBJ1-4, with 8 bases that match TRBD1. Germline V gives CDR1 SGHRS, CDR2 YFSETQ. The CDR3 is 14 amino acids. Germline trimming cut 2 bases from V and 4 bases from J; bases unmatched to any gene: 1. CDR3 residues: CASSLQGDNEKLFF. CDR3 in DNA: TGCGCCAGCAGCTTACAGGGGGATAATGAAAAACTGTTTTTT.